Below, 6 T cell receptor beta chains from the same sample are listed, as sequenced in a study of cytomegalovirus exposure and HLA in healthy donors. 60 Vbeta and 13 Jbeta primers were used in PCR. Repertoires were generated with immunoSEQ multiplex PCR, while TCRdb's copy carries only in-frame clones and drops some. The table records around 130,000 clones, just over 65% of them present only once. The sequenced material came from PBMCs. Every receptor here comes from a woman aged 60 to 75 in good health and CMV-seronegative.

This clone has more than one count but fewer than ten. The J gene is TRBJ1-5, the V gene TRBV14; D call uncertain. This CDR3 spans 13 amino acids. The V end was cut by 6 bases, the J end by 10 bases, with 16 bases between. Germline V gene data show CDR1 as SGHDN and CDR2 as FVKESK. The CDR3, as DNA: TGTGCCAGCAGGGGAAACCGGGGAGACCCCCAGCATTTT. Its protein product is CASRGNRGDPQHF.

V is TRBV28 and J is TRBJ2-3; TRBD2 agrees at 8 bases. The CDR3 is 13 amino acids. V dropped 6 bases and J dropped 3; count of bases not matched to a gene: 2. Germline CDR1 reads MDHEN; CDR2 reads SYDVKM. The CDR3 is CASRASGTDTQYF. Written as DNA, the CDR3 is TGTGCCAGCAGGGCTAGCGGGACAGATACGCAGTATTTT. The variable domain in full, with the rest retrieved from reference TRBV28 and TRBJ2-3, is DVKVTQSSRYLVKRTGEKVFLECVQDMDHENMFWYRQDPGLGLRLIYFSYDVKMKEKGDIPEGYSVSREKKERFSLILESASTNQTSMYLCASRASGTDTQYFGPGTRLTVL.

CDR3 DNA: TGTGCCAGCAGCTTTGACAGGGGAAGAACCGGGGAGCTGTTTTTT. Its protein is CASSFDRGRTGELFF. V gene TRBV11-1 combines with J gene TRBJ2-2; 8 bases line up with TRBD1. Per germline, CDR1 SGHAT and CDR2 FQDESV (reference sequence). V lost 3 bases, J lost 5 bases, and 5 bases stayed unmatched. This CDR3 region has 15 residues.

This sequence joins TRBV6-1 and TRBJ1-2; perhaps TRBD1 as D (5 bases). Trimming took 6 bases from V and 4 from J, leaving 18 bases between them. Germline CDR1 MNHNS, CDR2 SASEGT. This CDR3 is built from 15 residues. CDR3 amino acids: CASSLGAEPIYGYTF. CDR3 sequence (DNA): TGTGCCAGCAGCCTAGGGGCAGAACCGATCTATGGCTACACCTTC.

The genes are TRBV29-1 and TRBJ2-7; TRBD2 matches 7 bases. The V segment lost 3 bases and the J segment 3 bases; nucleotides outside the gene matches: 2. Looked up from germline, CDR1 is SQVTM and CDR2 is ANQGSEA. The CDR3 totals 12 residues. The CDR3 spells CSVEGGFYEQYF. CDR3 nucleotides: TGCAGCGTTGAGGGGGGGTTCTACGAGCAGTACTTC.

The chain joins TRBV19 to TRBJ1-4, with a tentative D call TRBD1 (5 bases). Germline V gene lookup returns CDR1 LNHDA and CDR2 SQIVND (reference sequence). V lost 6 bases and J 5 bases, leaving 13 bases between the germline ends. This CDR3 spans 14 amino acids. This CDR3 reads CASRGRGGNEKLFF. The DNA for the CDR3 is TGTGCCAGTAGAGGTAGGGGAGGGAATGAAAAACTGTTTTTT.